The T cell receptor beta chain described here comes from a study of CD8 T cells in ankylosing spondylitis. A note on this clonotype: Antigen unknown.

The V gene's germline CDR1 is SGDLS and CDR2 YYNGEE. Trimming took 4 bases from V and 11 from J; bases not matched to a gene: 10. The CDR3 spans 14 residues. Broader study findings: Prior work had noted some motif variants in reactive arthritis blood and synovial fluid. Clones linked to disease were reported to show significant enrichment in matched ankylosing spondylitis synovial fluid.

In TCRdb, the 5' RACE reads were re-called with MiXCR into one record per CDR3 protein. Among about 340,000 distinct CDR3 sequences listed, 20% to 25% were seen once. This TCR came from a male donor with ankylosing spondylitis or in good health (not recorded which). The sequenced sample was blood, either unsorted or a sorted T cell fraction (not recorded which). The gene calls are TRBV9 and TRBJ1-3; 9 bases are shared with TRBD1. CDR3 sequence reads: CASSSRTGAIPIYF. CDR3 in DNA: TGTGCCAGCAGCTCTAGGACAGGGGCCATCCCCATATATTTT. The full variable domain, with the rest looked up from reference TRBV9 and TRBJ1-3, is DSGVTQTPKHLITATGQRVTLRCSPRSGDLSVYWYQQSLDQGLQFLIQYYNGEERAKGNILERFSAQQFPDLHSELNLSSLELGDSALYFCASSSRTGAIPIYFGEGSWLTVV.